Given below is one T cell receptor (beta chain) in context. Time point specified: late sampling 161 to 241 days after vaccination in a few convalescent patients. This sample stems from a study of vaccination and CD4 T cells after COVID-19. TCRdb re-called the PCR reads with MiXCR, one entry per CDR3 protein. The sample lists 26,000 or so distinct CDR3 sequences; 45% to 55% were seen once. V dropped 4 bases and J dropped 6 bases, with 11 bases sitting between them. CDR1 SNHLY and CDR2 FYNNEI come from the germline V gene. CDR3 length equals 13 residues. The chain carries TRBV2 and TRBJ2-3; D is perhaps TRBD1 (6 bases). The sequence was obtained from a human donor who had recovered from COVID-19. This specimen consisted of CD4+ T cells from blood, obtained about 7 months after SARS-CoV-2 vaccination. The DNA for the CDR3 is TGTGCCAGCAGTGGGCAGGGGTCCGATACGCAGTATTTT. Protein sequence: CASSGQGSDTQYF.